This entry features one T cell receptor beta chain sequence. Its antigen specificity is not known. No base quality values were provided; no much bigger clone lies one nucleotide off. The CDR3 regions of human TCRbeta chains were subjected to immunosequencing. The authors processed their data as follows. TCRs in the repertoires were matched against a reference library of SARS-CoV-2-specific TCRs that had been generated with the MIRA antigen-specificity platform. Breadth meant the fraction of unique TCRs that were SARS-CoV-2-associated, whereas depth meant the fraction of total T cells that were SARS-CoV-2-associated. Using the MIRA data, each spike-specific TCR was mapped to the spike region that the TCR reacts to and placed in a CD4 or CD8 class. Log10-transformed breadth and depth values were compared by one-way ANOVA with Sidak's multiple comparisons tests. TCRdb re-hosts the immuneACCESS table, in-frame sequences only. Its copies lack some clones; in the studies checked, an unresolved V gene accounts for under half of them, and the cause for the rest is not known. For V, J and clone size, that table is used; D and trimming come from the DNA. Here the sample has about 90,000 clones; about 87% occur a single time. The ten largest clones capture around 15% of the sample.

This sample is part of a study of T cell responses to AZD1222 COVID-19 vaccine (dated by TCRdb to about 2021). At the level of the whole study: Because spike-specific TCR depth and breadth did not differ between the two schedules, AZD1222 recipients who got a second dose at roughly 4 weeks were pooled with those who got a second dose at roughly 12 weeks. TCR sequencing covered 233 trial participants: 207 given two doses of AZD1222 and 26 given two doses of MenACWY control vaccine. Trial participants were enrolled into age subgroups of 18-55, 56-69 and 70-plus years, which contained roughly 150, 30 and 60 TCR-sequenced participants, respectively. General study outcomes and caveats: CD4 TCRs associated with the vaccine covered the entire spike protein, and the dominant responses were in regions 160-218 and 743-854. Spike-specific TCR breadth and depth rose significantly after two AZD1222 doses compared with day 0 and with MenACWY recipients. Conclusions about previously exposed vaccinees are limited, since just five or six AZD1222 recipients were seropositive for SARS-CoV-2 at baseline. The 56-69-year group was small, and its depth increase did not reach significance, likely because of low power. Most participants were white British and females outnumbered males, and the authors suggested that clonal diversity may have been underestimated. Epitopes outside the regions mutated in the B.1.351 and B.1.1.7 variants were reportedly recognized by nearly half of the unique spike-specific TCRs. Because no samples from the day 14 peak response were available, repertoires could be characterized only after the peak T cell response.

The CDR3, from cysteine to phenylalanine, totals 16 residues. The CDR3 DNA has 48 bases and is translated from base 1. CDR1 and CDR2 are drawn from the germline V gene: MDHEN, SYDVKM. The germline V and J ends show losses of 5 bases and 0 bases respectively, and no gene match explains 6 bases of the junction. Per the publication, the time point label means: baseline before first vaccination. Vaccinee samples came from UK trials COV001 and COV002, including a single-blind randomized controlled phase 2/3 trial of AZD1222 (ChAdOx1 nCoV-19) in healthy adults. For TCRbeta chain sequencing, PBMC samples were collected from trial participants at day 0 and at day 28 after the second dose.

Material: peripheral blood, obtained on day 0 of AZD1222 vaccination. The sequence was collected from an adult in good health. The chain couples TRBV28 to TRBJ1-3, and 8 bases in between align with TRBD1. The nucleotide sequence is TGTGCCAGCAGTATCAGACAGGGGCTCTCTGGAAACACCATATATTTT. Translated, this is CASSIRQGLSGNTIYF.